This TCR beta chain came from a study of patients and donors after allogeneic stem cell transplantation. TCRdb processed the RT-PCR reads anew with MiXCR; each CDR3 protein has one entry. The sample holds 37,000 or so distinct CDR3 sequences, about 31% seen once. V was trimmed by 0 bases and J by 8 bases, leaving 19 bases between them. CDR3 length: 17 residues. Germline V lookup: CDR1 SGHAT, CDR2 FQDESV (reference sequence). The material sequenced was blood, either unsorted or a sorted T cell fraction (not recorded which). The chain uses TRBV11-1 and TRBJ1-4, with D maybe TRBD1 (5 bases). This receptor was identified in a human donor who was either an allogeneic HSCT recipient or a stem cell or donor lymphocyte infusion donor (not recorded which). It is not recorded whose cells these are; they may come from a transplant donor. This CDR3 reads CASSLAGPTLRKEKLFF. The DNA for the CDR3 is TGTGCCAGCAGCTTAGCGGGGCCTACCCTGCGGAAAGAAAAACTGTTTTTT.